This T cell receptor beta chain derives from a study of blood T cells in healthy people across ages. Study-level points and caveats: The study lacked donor CMV status, which possibly confounded expanded clonotype changes.

CDR3 size: 15 residues. This clonotype occurred many times. The target antigen is unknown. For the second PCR, which ran for about 6 to 11 cycles, a sample-barcoded 5' primer and a J-beta primer mix were used. Sequencing yielded, for each sample, at least 2.5 million paired-end reads carrying CDR3. TCRdb called the 5' RACE reads again in MiXCR, with one record for every CDR3 protein. Among more than 800,000 distinct CDR3 sequences listed, around 30% were seen once. Sequencing was done on a sample of blood. This TCR came from an elderly woman in good health. The V gene is TRBV21-1, the J gene TRBJ2-4; no check of the table's D call, TRBD1, against the DNA was made. TRBV21-1 constitutes a pseudogene. CDR3 loop: CASSRTQGAENIQYF. The CDR3 coding sequence is TGTGCCAGCAGCAGGACCCAGGGGGCGGAAAACATTCAGTACTTC.